The entry that follows covers one T cell receptor (beta chain) sequence. The sample holds a few counts of this clonotype. Its antigen is unknown. Per-base quality was not reported, and no clone a single base away is much larger than it. Total RNA was extracted from unfractionated whole blood collected in Tempus Blood RNA tubes. Five healthy volunteers acted as controls for TCR sequencing and had blood drawn at day 0, 2 weeks and 6 weeks. This sample was taken from a study of human T cells and chemical hapten exposure (dated by TCRdb to the early 2020s). General notes on the study: The libraries were sequenced as a pool, and the TCR yield per sample differed mostly because of small variations in library volumes within the pool. In alopecia patients, the study followed how the peripheral blood TCR repertoire changed in vivo over primary and secondary sensitization to diphenylcyclopropenone (DPC), a hapten. Both TCR alpha and TCR beta chains were sequenced from each blood RNA sample. The paper as a whole reports these results and caveats: No change with DPC sensitization was found in the number of TCRs above 1 in 1000 frequency, and no evidence of global repertoire structure alterations was found. After repeated subsampling, the strength of the expansion versus patch-test correlation and the threshold at which it became significant changed.

The junction carries 16 bases between V and J, which are trimmed by 6 bases and 2 bases respectively. Taken from the germline V gene (reference sequence), the CDR1 and CDR2 loops are DFQATT and SNEGSKA. From its cysteine to its phenylalanine, the CDR3 spans 14 amino acids. The DNA shown is the 42-base CDR3, in frame from base 1. The method behind the library was 5' RACE. These reads were obtained on an Illumina MiSeq. During library preparation, unique molecular identifiers were attached to individual cDNA molecules so that TCRs could be counted quantitatively and reproducibly. Per the source publication's procedure: Samples had a median of roughly 99,000 TCRs, with a range from 23,224 to 690,600. V, J and CDR3 annotation of the TCR reads was carried out using the Decombinator software suite. For PS versus PT1 abundance plots, all samples were subsampled to the same number of TCRs (28,000). TCRs were defined as expanded if absent before sensitization and observed at least eight times at the 2-week time point. The public reads were run again by TCRdb, first through fastp at Q25 and then through MiXCR, and only productive beta chains were kept. Each entry merges the rows of one CDR3 protein and shows their most common DNA and genes. The V and J calls come from TCRdb's annotation, not from the publication. The sample table lists more than 75,000 distinct CDR3 sequences, approximately 15% of them with a count of one. Jointly, the top ten make up approximately 7% of the sample.

This chain is built from TRBV20-1 and TRBJ1-2; possibly the D gene is TRBD1, per 5 matching bases. The TCR sequence derives from a female donor in good health. Here the CDR3 is given as CSAPVGAVNYGYTF. The DNA sequence follows: TGCAGTGCCCCGGTCGGGGCAGTCAACTATGGCTACACCTTC.